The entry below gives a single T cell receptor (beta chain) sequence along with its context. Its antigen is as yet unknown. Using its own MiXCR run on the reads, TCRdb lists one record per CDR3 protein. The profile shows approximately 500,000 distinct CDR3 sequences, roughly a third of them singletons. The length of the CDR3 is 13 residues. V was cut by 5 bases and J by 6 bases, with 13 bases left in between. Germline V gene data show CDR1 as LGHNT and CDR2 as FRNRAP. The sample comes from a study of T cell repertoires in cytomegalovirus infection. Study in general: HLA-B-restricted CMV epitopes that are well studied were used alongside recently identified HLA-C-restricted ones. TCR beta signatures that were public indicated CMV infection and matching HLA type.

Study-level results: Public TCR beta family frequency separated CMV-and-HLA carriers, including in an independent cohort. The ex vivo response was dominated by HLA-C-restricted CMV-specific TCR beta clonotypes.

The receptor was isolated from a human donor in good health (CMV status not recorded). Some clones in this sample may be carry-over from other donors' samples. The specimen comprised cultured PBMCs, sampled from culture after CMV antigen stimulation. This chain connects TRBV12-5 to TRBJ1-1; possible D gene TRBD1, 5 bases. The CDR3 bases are TGTGCTAGTGGTCGCCCCAGGGTTCCTGAAGCTTTCTTT. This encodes CASGRPRVPEAFF.